Here is one TCR beta chain with its context. This CDR3 is 16 amino acids long. Germline CDR1 is MNHEY and CDR2 is SMNVEV (reference sequence). Trimming took 4 bases from V and 4 from J; bases not matched to a gene: 4. The data originate from a study of blood T cell repertoires in COVID-19. Study-level information: Acute and convalescent COVID-19 specimens originated in the United States, Italy and Spain. The analysed material was cDNA or gDNA that came from T cells, B-cell-depleted T cells, or PBMCs.

In the authors' workflow: Cell counts per sample came from amplifying reference gene primers. Sequencing was performed with immunoSEQ multiplex PCR; in TCRdb, only in-frame clones are kept and a portion is missing. Clone size and the V and J calls come from that table; the DNA yielded D and trimming. The repertoire consists of about 21,000 clones, with about 90% occurring once and the leading ten covering roughly 7.5%. The chain uses TRBV27 and TRBJ2-1, with TRBD2 identical over 13 bases. The material sequenced was peripheral blood. The sequence came from a human donor with active COVID-19. The donor label of this sample is uncertain. The CDR3 reads CASSSGLAGTYNEQFF. The DNA of the CDR3 is TGTGCCAGCAGTTCGGGACTAGCGGGGACTTACAATGAGCAGTTCTTC.